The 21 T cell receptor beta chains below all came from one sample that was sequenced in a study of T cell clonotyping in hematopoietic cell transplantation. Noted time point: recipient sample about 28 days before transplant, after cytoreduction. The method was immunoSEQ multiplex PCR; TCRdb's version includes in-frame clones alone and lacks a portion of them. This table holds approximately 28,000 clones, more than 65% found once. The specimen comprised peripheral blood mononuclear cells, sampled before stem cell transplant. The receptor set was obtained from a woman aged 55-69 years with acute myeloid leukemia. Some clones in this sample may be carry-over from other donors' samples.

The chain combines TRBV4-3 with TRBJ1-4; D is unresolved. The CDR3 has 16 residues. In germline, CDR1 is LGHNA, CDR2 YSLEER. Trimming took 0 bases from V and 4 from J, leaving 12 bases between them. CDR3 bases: TGCGCCAGCAGCCAAGATAGGGAAAAGGGTAATGAAAAACTGTTTTTT. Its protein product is CASSQDREKGNEKLFF.

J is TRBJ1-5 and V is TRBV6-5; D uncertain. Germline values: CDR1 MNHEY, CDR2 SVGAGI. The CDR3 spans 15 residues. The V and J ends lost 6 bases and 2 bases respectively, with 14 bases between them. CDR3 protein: CASRPDGRGNQPQHF. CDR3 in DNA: TGTGCCAGCAGACCGGACGGGAGGGGCAATCAGCCCCAGCATTTT.

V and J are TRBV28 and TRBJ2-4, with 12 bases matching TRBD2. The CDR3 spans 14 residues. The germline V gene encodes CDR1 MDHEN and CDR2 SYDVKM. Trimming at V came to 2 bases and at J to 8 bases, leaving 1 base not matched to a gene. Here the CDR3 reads CASSLTSGRYIQYF. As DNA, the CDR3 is TGTGCCAGCAGTTTAACTAGCGGGAGGTACATTCAGTACTTC.

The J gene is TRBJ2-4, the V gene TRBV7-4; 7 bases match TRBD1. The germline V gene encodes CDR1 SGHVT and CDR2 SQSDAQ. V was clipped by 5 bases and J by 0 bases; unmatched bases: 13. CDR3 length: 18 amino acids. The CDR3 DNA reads TGTGCCAGCAGCGACCGACAGGGACGAACGGTAGCCAAAAACATTCAGTACTTC. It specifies CASSDRQGRTVAKNIQYF.

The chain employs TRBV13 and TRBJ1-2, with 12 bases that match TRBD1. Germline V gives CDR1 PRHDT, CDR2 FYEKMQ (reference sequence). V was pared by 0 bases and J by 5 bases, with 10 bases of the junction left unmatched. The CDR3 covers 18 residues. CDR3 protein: CASSLGGGTGGFEYGYTF. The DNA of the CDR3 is TGTGCCAGCAGCTTAGGCGGGGGGACAGGGGGCTTTGAATATGGCTACACCTTC.

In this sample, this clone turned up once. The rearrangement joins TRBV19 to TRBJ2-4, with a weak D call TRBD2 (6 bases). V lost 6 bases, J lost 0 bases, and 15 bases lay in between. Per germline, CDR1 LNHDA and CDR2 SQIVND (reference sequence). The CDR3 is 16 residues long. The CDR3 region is CASSSPGGLAKNIQYF. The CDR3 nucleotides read TGTGCCAGTAGCTCGCCCGGGGGACTAGCCAAAAACATTCAGTACTTC. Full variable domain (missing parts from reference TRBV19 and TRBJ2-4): DGGITQSPKYLFRKEGQNVTLSCEQNLNHDAMYWYRQDPGQGLRLIYYSQIVNDFQKGDIAEGYSVSREKKESFPLTVTSAQKNPTAFYLCASSSPGGLAKNIQYFGAGTRLSVL.

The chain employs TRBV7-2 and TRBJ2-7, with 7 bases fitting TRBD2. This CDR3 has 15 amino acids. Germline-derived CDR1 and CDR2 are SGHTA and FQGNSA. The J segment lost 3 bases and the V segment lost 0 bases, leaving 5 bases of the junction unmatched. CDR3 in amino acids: CASSLAVGGNYEQYF. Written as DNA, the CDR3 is TGTGCCAGCAGCTTAGCTGTGGGGGGGAACTACGAGCAGTACTTC. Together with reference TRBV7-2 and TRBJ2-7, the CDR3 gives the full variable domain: GAGVSQSPSNKVTEKGKDVELRCDPISGHTALYWYRQSLGQGLEFLIYFQGNSAPDKSGLPSDRFSAERTGGSVSTLTIQRTQQEDSAVYLCASSLAVGGNYEQYFGPGTRLTVT.

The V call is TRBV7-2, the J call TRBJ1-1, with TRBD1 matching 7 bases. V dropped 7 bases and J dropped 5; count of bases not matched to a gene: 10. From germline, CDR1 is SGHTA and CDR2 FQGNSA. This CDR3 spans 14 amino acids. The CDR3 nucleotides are TGTGCCAGCACCATAGACAGGGTCTCTACTGAAGCTTTCTTT. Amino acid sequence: CASTIDRVSTEAFF.

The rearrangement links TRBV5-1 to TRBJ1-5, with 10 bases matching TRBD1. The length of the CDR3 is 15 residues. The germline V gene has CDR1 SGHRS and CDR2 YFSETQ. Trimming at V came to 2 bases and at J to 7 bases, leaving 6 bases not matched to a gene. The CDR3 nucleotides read TGCGCCAGCAGCTTAACCGGGACAGGGGTACAGCCCCAGCATTTT. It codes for CASSLTGTGVQPQHF.

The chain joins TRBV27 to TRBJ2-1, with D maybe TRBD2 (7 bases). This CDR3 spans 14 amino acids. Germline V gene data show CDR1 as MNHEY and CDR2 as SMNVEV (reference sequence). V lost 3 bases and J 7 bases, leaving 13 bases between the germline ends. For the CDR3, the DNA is TGTGCCAGCAGTTTCGGGGGGCGGTTGAATGAGCAGTTCTTC. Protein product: CASSFGGRLNEQFF.

The CDR3 sequence is CASSGPLAGANQYF. The CDR3 coding sequence is TGTGCCAGCAGTGGACCCCTAGCGGGAGCCAACCAGTACTTC. The rearrangement links TRBV25-1 to TRBJ2-7, with TRBD2 matching 10 bases. Germline V gene lookup returns CDR1 MGHDK and CDR2 SYGVNS. The CDR3 is 14 amino acids. Germline trimming cut 4 bases from V and 10 bases from J; bases unmatched to any gene: 10.

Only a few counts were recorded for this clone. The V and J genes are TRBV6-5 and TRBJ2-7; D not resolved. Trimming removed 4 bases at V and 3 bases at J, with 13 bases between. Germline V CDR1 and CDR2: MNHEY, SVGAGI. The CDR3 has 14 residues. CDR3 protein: CASSSAYDLYEQYF. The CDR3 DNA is TGTGCCAGCAGTTCCGCGTACGATCTCTACGAGCAGTACTTC.

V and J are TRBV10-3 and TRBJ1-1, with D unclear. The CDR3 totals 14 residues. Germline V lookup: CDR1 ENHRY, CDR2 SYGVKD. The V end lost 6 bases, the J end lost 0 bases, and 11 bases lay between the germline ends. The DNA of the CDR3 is TGTGCCATCAGCCCCTCGGCAGTGAACACTGAAGCTTTCTTT. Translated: CAISPSAVNTEAFF.

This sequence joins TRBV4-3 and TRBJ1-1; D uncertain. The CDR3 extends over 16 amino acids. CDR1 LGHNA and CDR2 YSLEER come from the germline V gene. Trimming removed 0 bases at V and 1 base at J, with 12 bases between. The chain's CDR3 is CASSQEWAVSNTEAFF. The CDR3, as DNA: TGCGCCAGCAGCCAAGAATGGGCGGTATCGAACACTGAAGCTTTCTTT.

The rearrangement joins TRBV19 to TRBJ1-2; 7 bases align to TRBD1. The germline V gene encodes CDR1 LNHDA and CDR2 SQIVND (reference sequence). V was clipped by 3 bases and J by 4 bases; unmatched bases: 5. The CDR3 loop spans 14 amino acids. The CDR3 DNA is TGTGCCAGTAGTATTCAACAGGGGAGCTATGGCTACACCTTC. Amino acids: CASSIQQGSYGYTF. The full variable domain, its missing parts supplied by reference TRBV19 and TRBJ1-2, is DGGITQSPKYLFRKEGQNVTLSCEQNLNHDAMYWYRQDPGQGLRLIYYSQIVNDFQKGDIAEGYSVSREKKESFPLTVTSAQKNPTAFYLCASSIQQGSYGYTFGSGTRLTVV.

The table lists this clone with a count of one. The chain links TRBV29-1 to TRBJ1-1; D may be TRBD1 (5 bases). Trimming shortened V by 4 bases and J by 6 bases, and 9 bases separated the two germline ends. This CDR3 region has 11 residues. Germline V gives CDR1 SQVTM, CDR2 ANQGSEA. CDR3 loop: CSVGEGSEAFF. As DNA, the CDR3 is TGCAGCGTTGGAGAGGGGTCTGAAGCTTTCTTT.

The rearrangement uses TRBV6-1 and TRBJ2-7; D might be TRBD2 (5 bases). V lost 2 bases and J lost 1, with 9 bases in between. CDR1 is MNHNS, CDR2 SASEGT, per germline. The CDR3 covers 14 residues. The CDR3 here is CASSELTISYEQYF. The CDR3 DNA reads TGTGCCAGCAGTGAACTGACTATATCCTACGAGCAGTACTTC.

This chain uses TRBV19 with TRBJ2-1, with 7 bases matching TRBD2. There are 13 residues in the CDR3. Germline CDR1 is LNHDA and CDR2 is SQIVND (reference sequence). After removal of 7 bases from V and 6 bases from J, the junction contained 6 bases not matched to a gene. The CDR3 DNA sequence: TGTGCCAGTACCCCCAGCGGGGTCAATGAGCAGTTCTTC. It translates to CASTPSGVNEQFF.

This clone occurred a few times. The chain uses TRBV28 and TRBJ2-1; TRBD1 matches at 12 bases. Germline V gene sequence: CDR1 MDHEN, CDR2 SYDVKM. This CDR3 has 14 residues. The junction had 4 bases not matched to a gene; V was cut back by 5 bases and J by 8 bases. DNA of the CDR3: TGTGCCAGCAGTGCCGGGACAGGGGGCCATGAGCAGTTCTTC. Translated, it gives CASSAGTGGHEQFF.

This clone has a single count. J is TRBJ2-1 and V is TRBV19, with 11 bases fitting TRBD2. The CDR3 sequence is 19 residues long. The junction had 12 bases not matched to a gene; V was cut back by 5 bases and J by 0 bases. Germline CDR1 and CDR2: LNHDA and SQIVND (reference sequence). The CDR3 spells CASSAPLAGASSSYNEQFF. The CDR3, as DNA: TGTGCCAGTAGTGCCCCACTAGCGGGGGCCTCTAGCTCCTACAATGAGCAGTTCTTC. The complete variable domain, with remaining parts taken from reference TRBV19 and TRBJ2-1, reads DGGITQSPKYLFRKEGQNVTLSCEQNLNHDAMYWYRQDPGQGLRLIYYSQIVNDFQKGDIAEGYSVSREKKESFPLTVTSAQKNPTAFYLCASSAPLAGASSSYNEQFFGPGTRLTVL.

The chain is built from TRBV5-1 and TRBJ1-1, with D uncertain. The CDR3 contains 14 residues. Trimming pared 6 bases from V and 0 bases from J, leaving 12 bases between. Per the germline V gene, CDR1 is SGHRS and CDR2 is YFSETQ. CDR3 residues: CASIAAPMNTEAFF. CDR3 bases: TGCGCCAGCATAGCGGCACCAATGAACACTGAAGCTTTCTTT.